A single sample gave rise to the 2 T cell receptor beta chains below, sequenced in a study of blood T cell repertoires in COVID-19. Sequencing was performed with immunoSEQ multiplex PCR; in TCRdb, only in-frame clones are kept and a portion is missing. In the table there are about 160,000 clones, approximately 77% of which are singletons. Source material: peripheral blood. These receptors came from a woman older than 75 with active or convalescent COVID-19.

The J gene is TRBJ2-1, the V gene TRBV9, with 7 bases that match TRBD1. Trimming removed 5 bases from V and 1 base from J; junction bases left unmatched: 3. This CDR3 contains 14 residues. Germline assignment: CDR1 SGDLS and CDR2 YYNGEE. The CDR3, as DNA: TGTGCCAGCAGTACGGGACAGTCCTACAATGAGCAGTTCTTC. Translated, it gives CASSTGQSYNEQFF. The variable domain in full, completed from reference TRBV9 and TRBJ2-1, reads DSGVTQTPKHLITATGQRVTLRCSPRSGDLSVYWYQQSLDQGLQFLIQYYNGEERAKGNILERFSAQQFPDLHSELNLSSLELGDSALYFCASSTGQSYNEQFFGPGTRLTVL.

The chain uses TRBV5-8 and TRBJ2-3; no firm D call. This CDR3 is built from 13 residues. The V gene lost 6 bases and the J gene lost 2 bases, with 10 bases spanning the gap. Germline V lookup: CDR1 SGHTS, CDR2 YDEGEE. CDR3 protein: CASTSGTTDTQYF. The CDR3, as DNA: TGTGCCAGCACAAGTGGCACCACAGATACGCAGTATTTT.